Listed here are 21 T cell receptor beta chains from one sample, sequenced in a study of OX40 agonist ivuxolimab in advanced cancers. Profiling relied on immunoSEQ multiplex PCR, and the TCRdb table lists in-frame clones only, not all of them. This table holds tens of thousands of clones, approximately 72% found once. Sequencing was performed on CD4+ or CD8+ T cells sorted from blood, taken in a trial of the OX40 agonist ivuxolimab. Every receptor here comes from an adult with an advanced solid tumor such as melanoma, head and neck, liver or kidney cancer.

This chain links TRBV29-1 with TRBJ2-7, with D possibly being TRBD1 (5 bases). CDR1 SQVTM and CDR2 ANQGSEA come from the germline V gene. The CDR3 covers 13 residues. The V end lost 1 base, the J end lost 1 base, and 8 bases lay between the germline ends. CDR3 residues: CSVEGRESYEQYF. CDR3 DNA sequence: TGCAGCGTTGAAGGCAGGGAATCCTACGAGCAGTACTTC.

V and J are TRBV9 and TRBJ2-7; D could derive from TRBD1 or TRBD2 (6 bases each). This CDR3 spans 14 amino acids. Germline V gives CDR1 SGDLS, CDR2 YYNGEE. V gave up 4 bases and J gave up 3 bases, with 14 bases separating them. The CDR3 region has the DNA TGTGCCAGCAGCCCCCTGGGGGGCGACTACGAGCAGTACTTC. Amino acids: CASSPLGGDYEQYF.

The rearrangement uses TRBV13 and TRBJ2-1; 10 nucleotides align to TRBD2. Per the germline V gene, CDR1 is PRHDT and CDR2 is FYEKMQ (reference sequence). V lost 4 bases to trimming and J lost 9 bases; unmatched junction nucleotides: 12. The length of the CDR3 is 16 residues. The CDR3 protein is CASSSASSGGDIEQFF. The CDR3 region has the DNA TGTGCCAGCAGCTCTGCCTCTAGCGGGGGTGACATTGAGCAGTTCTTC.

The rearrangement links TRBV5-1 to TRBJ2-7; 9 bases fit TRBD1. Trimming removed 0 bases from V and 4 bases from J; junction bases left unmatched: 8. Germline V gives CDR1 SGHRS, CDR2 YFSETQ. This CDR3 contains 16 residues. The CDR3 sequence is CASSLAPGTGSYEQYF. Here the CDR3 DNA reads TGCGCCAGCAGCTTGGCCCCGGGGACAGGGTCGTACGAGCAGTACTTC.

This sequence joins TRBV29-1 and TRBJ1-2, with no clear D. The CDR3 sequence is 15 residues long. CDR1 and CDR2 (germline): SQVTM, ANQGSEA. The V end lost 6 bases, the J end lost 2 bases, and 19 bases lay between the germline ends. The CDR3 DNA follows: TGCAGCGTCCCTGGCGGGGTGAGGGTAAACTATGGCTACACCTTC. Translated: CSVPGGVRVNYGYTF.

This rearrangement joins TRBV11-3 to TRBJ1-2, with 9 bases that match TRBD1. The CDR3 extends over 16 amino acids. Germline V gene sequence: CDR1 SGHNT, CDR2 YENEEA. The trim removed 5 bases at V and 2 bases at J, leaving 9 bases unmatched. CDR3 bases: TGTGCCAGCAGCACCAGACAGGGGGATAAAAACTATGGCTACACCTTC. It codes for CASSTRQGDKNYGYTF.

This clone has a single count. The chain employs TRBV7-6 and TRBJ1-3; 8 bases are shared with TRBD1. CDR3 length equals 14 residues. CDR1 is SGHVS and CDR2 is FNYEAQ in the germline V gene. After removal of 4 bases from V and 3 bases from J, the junction contained 2 bases not matched to a gene. The CDR3: CASSSRGLGNTIYF. The CDR3 nucleotides are TGTGCCAGCAGCTCCAGGGGGCTTGGAAACACCATATATTTT.

The rearrangement uses TRBV30 and TRBJ2-3; 16 bases match TRBD2. With V trimmed by 2 bases and J by 7 bases, 12 bases remained unmatched. The CDR3 has 18 amino acids. Germline lookup yields CDR1 GTSNPN and CDR2 SVGIG (reference sequence). CDR3 in amino acids: CAWSWSGTSGGAANTQYF. CDR3 DNA: TGTGCCTGGAGTTGGTCCGGGACTAGCGGGGGGGCCGCGAATACGCAGTATTTT. The full variable domain, completed using reference TRBV30 and TRBJ2-3, is SQTIHQWPATLVQPVGSPLSLECTVEGTSNPNLYWYRQAAGRGLQLLFYSVGIGQISSEVPQNLSASRPQDRQFILSSKKLLLSDSGFYLCAWSWSGTSGGAANTQYFGPGTRLTVL.

This clone is medium-sized. The V call is TRBV30, the J call TRBJ1-1; D is uncertain. Trimming cost V 2 bases and J 1 base, with 8 bases left between them. The CDR3 has 13 residues. Germline V CDR1 and CDR2: GTSNPN, SVGIG (reference sequence). Written as DNA, the CDR3 is TGTGCCTGGAGTAGAGGGTGGAACACTGAAGCTTTCTTT. Its protein product is CAWSRGWNTEAFF.

The chain employs TRBV6-5 and TRBJ2-1, with 9 bases aligning to TRBD2. Germline V gene lookup returns CDR1 MNHEY and CDR2 SVGAGI. This CDR3 has 16 amino acids. The junction had 11 bases not matched to a gene; V was cut back by 1 base and J by 10 bases. The CDR3 sequence: CASSYYGSGGPGEQFF. CDR3 coding DNA: TGTGCCAGCAGTTACTACGGCAGCGGGGGGCCGGGGGAGCAGTTCTTC.

This sequence joins TRBV6-5 and TRBJ2-1; D gene unclear. From germline, CDR1 is MNHEY and CDR2 SVGAGI. Trimming took 0 bases from V and 4 from J, leaving 4 bases between them. The CDR3 runs to 13 residues. In DNA, the CDR3 is TGTGCCAGCAGTTACTCGAGATACAATGAGCAGTTCTTC. This sequence encodes CASSYSRYNEQFF.

V gene TRBV2 combines with J gene TRBJ2-1; 12 bases are a match to TRBD2. This CDR3 has 16 amino acids. Germline CDR1 reads SNHLY; CDR2 reads FYNNEI. V shed 6 bases and J 1 base; nucleotides not matched to a gene: 4. The CDR3 DNA reads TGTGCCAGCAGAACTAGCGGGGGGAGTTCCTACAATGAGCAGTTCTTC. The encoded protein is CASRTSGGSSYNEQFF.

This clone was seen more than once but under ten times. The rearrangement links TRBV7-9 to TRBJ1-2; D not resolved. This CDR3 spans 12 amino acids. V shed 8 bases and J shed 8 bases, with 15 bases lying between them. Germline values: CDR1 SEHNR, CDR2 FQNEAQ (reference sequence). The CDR3 loop is CASLADISGYTF. CDR3 sequence (DNA): TGTGCCAGCTTAGCGGATATCTCGGGCTACACCTTC.

The V call is TRBV5-1, the J call TRBJ2-5; unclear D gene. The CDR3 length is 16 residues. Germline assignment: CDR1 SGHRS and CDR2 YFSETQ. Between the trimmed V and J ends, which lost 0 bases and 0 bases, there was a span of 12 bases. CDR3 coding DNA: TGCGCCAGCAGCTTGGGAGTTTCTCGGTACCAAGAGACCCAGTACTTC. Protein sequence: CASSLGVSRYQETQYF.

The chain is built from TRBV4-3 and TRBJ1-2; 7 bases line up with TRBD1. This CDR3 contains 16 residues. The V gene end was trimmed by 0 bases and the J gene end by 3 bases; junction bases not matched to a gene: 7. From germline, CDR1 is LGHNA and CDR2 YSLEER. The CDR3 DNA sequence: TGCGCCAGCAGCCAAGAGAGATCGGGACAGTACTATGGCTACACCTTC. Its translation is CASSQERSGQYYGYTF.

The chain is built from TRBV28 and TRBJ2-3; D remains unclear. The germline CDR1 and CDR2 sequences are MDHEN and SYDVKM. V dropped 2 bases and J dropped 1 base, with 10 bases sitting between them. The CDR3 extends over 15 amino acids. CDR3 in amino acids: CASSLRAGGTDTQYF. The CDR3 region has the DNA TGTGCCAGCAGTTTACGCGCTGGGGGCACAGATACGCAGTATTTT.

V gene TRBV14 combines with J gene TRBJ2-1; 8 bases line up with TRBD1. V lost 4 bases, J lost 9 bases, and 5 bases stayed unmatched. Germline-derived CDR1 and CDR2 are SGHDN and FVKESK. The CDR3 length is 13 residues. In nucleotides, the CDR3 is TGTGCCAGCAGCCCCAGGGGGCTAGGTGAGCAGTTCTTC. As protein: CASSPRGLGEQFF.

The CDR3 spells CASSQDRGTGETQYF. In DNA form, the CDR3 reads TGCGCCAGCAGCCAAGATAGAGGGACTGGCGAGACCCAGTACTTC. J is TRBJ2-5 and V is TRBV4-1, with D possibly being TRBD2 (6 bases). CDR3 length equals 15 residues. V lost 0 bases, J lost 5 bases, and 13 bases lay in between. CDR1 is MGHRA, CDR2 YSYEKL, per germline.

This clone was picked up a small number of times. CDR3 coding DNA: TGTGCCAGCAGTTTCAGGGCCGCTGGAAGGCAGCCCCAGCATTTT. Translating it yields CASSFRAAGRQPQHF. The V and J genes are TRBV27 and TRBJ1-5; possible D gene TRBD1, 5 bases. Germline V gene sequence: CDR1 MNHEY, CDR2 SMNVEV (reference sequence). V lost 3 bases to trimming and J lost 7 bases, with 16 bases between them. There are 15 residues in the CDR3.

The V and J genes are TRBV7-9 and TRBJ1-2, with D maybe TRBD1 (6 bases). Trimming took 3 bases from V and 5 from J, leaving 16 bases between them. Germline V CDR1 and CDR2: SEHNR, FQNEAQ (reference sequence). The CDR3 spans 15 residues. In DNA form, the CDR3 reads TGTGCCAGCAGCTTCGTCGTAGGACAGCTTTATGGCTACACCTTC. Translation gives CASSFVVGQLYGYTF.

The V call is TRBV2, the J call TRBJ1-5; maybe TRBD1 (6 bases). V was shortened by 8 bases and J by 7 bases, with 15 bases between the two germline ends. The CDR3 spans 13 residues. Germline V lookup: CDR1 SNHLY, CDR2 FYNNEI. As DNA, the CDR3 is TGTGCCAGCTCTCGGGGGGGGCGGCAGCCCCAGCATTTT. It encodes CASSRGGRQPQHF.